Shown below are 18 T cell receptor beta chains from a single sample sequenced in a study of long-term antiretroviral therapy in people with HIV (dated by TCRdb to the early 2020s). Sequencing of the TRB variable region was done with the immunoSEQ hsTCRB v3.0 assay at survey level resolution. This immuneACCESS table, as held by TCRdb, lists in-frame sequences with V and J called but not all clones. Of the missing ones, under half trace to an unresolved V gene in checked studies; the others have no known cause. Counted in this sample were approximately 34,000 clones; less than 90% of them appeared once. The top ten clonotypes cover 6.2% of the sample. The sample in question was unsorted PBMCs, obtained 1 year after starting antiretroviral therapy. Receptors originate from a man aged 18-30 years with HIV.

The rearrangement uses TRBV9 and TRBJ2-1; unclear D gene. CDR1 is SGDLS and CDR2 is YYNGEE in the germline V gene. This CDR3 has 14 amino acids. Trimming took off 3 bases at V and 8 bases at J, with 15 bases between the two ends. The CDR3 region has the DNA TGTGCCAGCAGCGCCTCCTATTTTAGGGATGAGCAGTTCTTC. Protein sequence: CASSASYFRDEQFF.

The V call is TRBV4-3, the J call TRBJ1-4; the D gene is possibly TRBD1 (5 bases). The CDR3 consists of 16 residues. Trimming took off 0 bases at V and 3 bases at J, with 11 bases between the two ends. The germline CDR1 and CDR2 sequences are LGHNA and YSLEER. CDR3 protein: CASSQDIGTANEKLFF. The CDR3 nucleotides read TGCGCCAGCAGCCAAGATATCGGGACGGCTAATGAAAAACTGTTTTTT.

This clone was counted only a few times. This chain links TRBV7-9 with TRBJ1-1; D is unresolved. Trimming stripped 2 bases from V and 2 bases from J, with 6 bases between. Germline CDR1 SEHNR, CDR2 FQNEAQ (reference sequence). CDR3 length: 13 amino acids. The CDR3 DNA sequence: TGTGCCAGCAGCTTAAACGTAAACACTGAAGCTTTCTTT. This gives the protein CASSLNVNTEAFF.

V usage is TRBV27 and J usage is TRBJ2-1; D is perhaps TRBD2 (7 bases). Germline V gene data show CDR1 as MNHEY and CDR2 as SMNVEV (reference sequence). The CDR3 totals 17 residues. The V gene lost 3 bases and the J gene lost 3 bases, with 18 bases spanning the gap. For the CDR3, the DNA is TGTGCCAGCAGTTTGAGGGGGGGGGACTTCCTCTACAATGAGCAGTTCTTC. Translated, it gives CASSLRGGDFLYNEQFF.

The V call is TRBV5-6, the J call TRBJ2-5; maybe TRBD2 (6 bases). This CDR3 has 17 residues. V was pared by 4 bases and J by 3 bases, with 22 bases between. Germline CDR1 is SGHDT and CDR2 is YYEEEE. In nucleotides, the CDR3 is TGTGCCAGCAGCCGCCAAACTAGTCGGGACTGGGAAGAGACCCAGTACTTC. Protein sequence: CASSRQTSRDWEETQYF.

The V and J genes are TRBV7-5 and TRBJ1-2; no check of the table's D call, TRBD1, against the DNA was made. TRBV7-5 is reported as a pseudogene. The CDR3 sequence is 15 residues long. The CDR3 region has the DNA TGTGCCAGAAGCCGCAGGACAGAGATCGAAGCAGGCTACACCTTC. Translation gives CARSRRTEIEAGYTF.

V usage is TRBV9 and J usage is TRBJ1-1, with TRBD1 as a possible D gene (6 bases). The CDR3 is 17 residues long. V dropped 1 base and J dropped 5 bases, with 21 bases sitting between them. In germline, CDR1 is SGDLS, CDR2 YYNGEE. CDR3 sequence reads: CASSVKGGAGLGTEAFF. CDR3 sequence (DNA): TGTGCCAGCAGCGTAAAGGGGGGGGCAGGGCTTGGAACTGAAGCTTTCTTT.

A single count supports this clone. The rearrangement links TRBV5-1 to TRBJ2-7, with D uncertain. V lost 1 base and J 4 bases, leaving 21 bases between the germline ends. Germline V CDR1 and CDR2: SGHRS, YFSETQ. This CDR3 spans 17 amino acids. CDR3 bases: TGCGCCAGCAGCTTGTTTGGGGAAAGAAGTTCTAAATACGAGCAGTACTTC. This translates into CASSLFGERSSKYEQYF.

In this sample, this clone turned up once. The chain uses TRBV7-9 and TRBJ2-1; 10 nucleotides line up with TRBD2. CDR1 and CDR2 from the germline V gene are SEHNR and FQNEAQ (reference sequence). This CDR3 has 14 amino acids. With 9 bases clipped from V and 3 bases from J, the junction kept 5 bases outside the gene matches. This CDR3 reads CARGSGRGYNEQFF. The CDR3 coding sequence is TGTGCCAGGGGGAGCGGGAGGGGCTACAATGAGCAGTTCTTC.

CDR3: CASSPYLGTEQFF. The DNA of the CDR3 is TGTGCCAGCAGCCCTTACCTCGGGACAGAGCAGTTCTTC. The chain couples TRBV7-2 to TRBJ2-1; a possible D gene is TRBD1 (6 bases). Germline CDR1 SGHTA, CDR2 FQGNSA. The CDR3 contains 13 residues. V gave up 5 bases and J gave up 10 bases, with 15 bases separating them.

The gene calls are TRBV6-1 and TRBJ2-5; 8 bases align to TRBD2. Trimming at V came to 2 bases and at J to 1 base, leaving 3 bases not matched to a gene. Germline loops: CDR1 MNHNS, CDR2 SASEGT. The CDR3 is made up of 15 amino acids. CDR3 protein: CASSEYGGVQETQYF. The DNA for the CDR3 is TGTGCCAGCAGTGAATACGGGGGGGTCCAAGAGACCCAGTACTTC.

This clone was observed a handful of times. The gene calls are TRBV5-1 and TRBJ2-7; D is possibly TRBD1 (5 bases). CDR1 and CDR2 from the germline V gene are SGHRS and YFSETQ. V dropped 1 base and J dropped 7 bases, with 18 bases sitting between them. This CDR3 comprises 15 residues. The CDR3 nucleotides read TGCGCCAGCAGCTTGAGCGTTGCAGGGCTGGGTGAGCAGTACTTC. Translated, it gives CASSLSVAGLGEQYF.

This sequence joins TRBV27 and TRBJ2-1; 12 bases fit TRBD2. The CDR3 length is 14 residues. The germline V gene encodes CDR1 MNHEY and CDR2 SMNVEV (reference sequence). V trimming: 8 bases; J trimming: 6 bases; junction bases outside the gene matches: 5. The CDR3 DNA reads TGTGCCAGCGGGACTAGCGGGCAGGGCAATGAGCAGTTCTTC. Residues: CASGTSGQGNEQFF.

The V call is TRBV7-9, the J call TRBJ2-1, with TRBD2 matching 10 bases. Germline CDR1 is SEHNR and CDR2 is FQNEAQ (reference sequence). There are 14 residues in the CDR3. Trimming cost V 11 bases and J 2 bases; bases outside gene matches: 6. The CDR3 protein is CASQREGTYNEQFF. The CDR3 bases are TGTGCCTCACAGCGGGAGGGCACCTACAATGAGCAGTTCTTC.

The chain couples TRBV11-3 to TRBJ2-1; 9 nucleotides align to TRBD2. The CDR3 consists of 17 residues. From germline, CDR1 is SGHNT and CDR2 YENEEA. V lost 3 bases, J lost 7 bases, and 13 bases stayed unmatched. The CDR3 sequence is CASSFGSMSGRSNEQFF. As DNA, the CDR3 is TGTGCCAGCAGCTTCGGTTCAATGAGCGGGAGGTCTAATGAGCAGTTCTTC.

A single count supports this clone. This chain uses TRBV9 with TRBJ2-5, with 7 bases that match TRBD1. Germline CDR1 and CDR2: SGDLS and YYNGEE. The J segment lost 5 bases and the V segment lost 0 bases, leaving 7 bases of the junction unmatched. The CDR3 runs 15 residues. The CDR3 sequence is CASSVGEQGKETQYF. The CDR3 region has the DNA TGTGCCAGCAGCGTAGGCGAACAGGGGAAGGAGACCCAGTACTTC.

V usage is TRBV5-6 and J usage is TRBJ1-5; D is undetermined. The CDR3 sequence is 13 residues long. The V end lost 5 bases, the J end lost 3 bases, and 9 bases lay between the germline ends. Germline V gene data show CDR1 as SGHDT and CDR2 as YYEEEE. The CDR3 protein is CASSFATNQPQHF. The CDR3 DNA is TGTGCCAGCAGTTTTGCTACCAATCAGCCCCAGCATTTT.

This clone qualifies as medium-sized. J is TRBJ2-7 and V is TRBV9, with TRBD1 identical over 12 bases. CDR1 is SGDLS, CDR2 YYNGEE, per germline. The CDR3 spans 19 residues. The ends lost 3 bases at V and 1 base at J; junction bases unmatched: 14. The CDR3 DNA follows: TGTGCCAGCAGCGATCACGCCGGGACAGGGGGCTCAGATTCCTACGAGCAGTACTTC. Residues: CASSDHAGTGGSDSYEQYF.